This T cell receptor (beta chain) was identified in a study of human T cells and chemical hapten exposure. In the study overall: 2% DPC applied to a roughly 2 cm by roughly 2 cm arm area sensitized donors. Study-wide results and limits: With regard to DPC sensitization, TCRs above 1 in 1000 frequency did not change.

The sample's time point: patch test 2, 6 weeks after DPC sensitization. The sample's treatment: therapeutic diphenylcyclopropenone sensitization with weekly scalp DPC. A few counts support this clonotype. Its antigen is not identified. Germline CDR1 is SQVTM and CDR2 is ANQGSEA. V was trimmed by 2 bases and J by 0 bases, leaving 4 bases between them. CDR3 length: 13 residues. Individual cDNA molecules had unique molecular identifiers attached to them by the library. Each CDR3 protein is one row after TCRdb ran MiXCR on the RACE reads. The table lists more than 80,000 distinct CDR3 sequences, under 11% of them singletons.

The source material was whole blood, sampled in connection with sensitization to the hapten diphenylcyclopropenone (DPC). The genes are TRBV29-1 and TRBJ2-2; D not certain. This TCR was sampled from a woman between 50 and 59 years old with alopecia areata. Some clones in this sample may be carry-over from other donors' samples. CDR3 in amino acids: CSVESANTGELFF. CDR3 in DNA: TGCAGCGTTGAATCCGCGAACACCGGGGAGCTGTTTTTT.